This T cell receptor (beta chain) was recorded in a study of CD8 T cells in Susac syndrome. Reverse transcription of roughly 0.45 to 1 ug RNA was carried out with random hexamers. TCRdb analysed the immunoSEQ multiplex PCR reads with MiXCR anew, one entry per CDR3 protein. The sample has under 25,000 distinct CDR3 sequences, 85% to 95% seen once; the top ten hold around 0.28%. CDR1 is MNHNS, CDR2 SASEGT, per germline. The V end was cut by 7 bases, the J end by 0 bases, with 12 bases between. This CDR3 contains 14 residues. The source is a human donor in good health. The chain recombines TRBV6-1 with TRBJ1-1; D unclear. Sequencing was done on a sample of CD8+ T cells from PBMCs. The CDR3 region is CASIRSTVNTEAFF. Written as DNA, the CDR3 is TGTGCCAGCATCCGTTCTACAGTGAACACTGAAGCTTTCTTT.